This TCR beta chain was captured in a study of shared clonotypes between healthy human individuals. Findings and caveats of the study: Investigators expected sequencing depth to affect clonotype sharing among donors.

CDR3 size: 14 residues. V shed 0 bases and J shed 2 bases, with 5 bases lying between them. Germline lookup yields CDR1 SGHRS and CDR2 YFSETQ. Data came from immunoSEQ multiplex PCR; TCRdb stores just in-frame clones and leaves some out. Of more than 450,000 clones in the sample, approximately 85% were seen once. Concerning this clone: Antigen: not known.

The source is a woman aged 40 to 50 in good health. Some clones in this sample may be carry-over from other donors' samples. The chain joins TRBV5-1 to TRBJ2-2; no clear D gene. Sequenced input: PBMCs. The chain's CDR3 is CASSLVYNTGELFF. The CDR3, as DNA: TGCGCCAGCAGCTTGGTTTATAACACCGGGGAGCTGTTTTTT.